This TCR beta chain was profiled in a study of T cell repertoires in cytomegalovirus infection. TCRdb re-called the reads through MiXCR, storing one row per CDR3 protein. Altogether under 350,000 distinct CDR3 sequences are present, around a tenth being singletons, with the ten largest covering roughly 4.5%. The CDR3 length is 17 residues. With 1 base clipped from V and 4 bases from J, the junction kept 7 bases outside the gene matches. The germline V gene encodes CDR1 LNHDA and CDR2 SQIVND (reference sequence). The sequenced sample consisted of PBMCs. The TCR was taken from a human donor in good health (CMV status not recorded). Some clones in this sample may be carry-over from other donors' samples. The chain recombines TRBV19 with TRBJ2-6; 7 bases align to TRBD1. CDR3 sequence: CASSIAYRGAGANVLTF. Here the CDR3 DNA reads TGTGCCAGTAGTATAGCCTACAGGGGAGCCGGGGCCAACGTCCTGACTTTC.